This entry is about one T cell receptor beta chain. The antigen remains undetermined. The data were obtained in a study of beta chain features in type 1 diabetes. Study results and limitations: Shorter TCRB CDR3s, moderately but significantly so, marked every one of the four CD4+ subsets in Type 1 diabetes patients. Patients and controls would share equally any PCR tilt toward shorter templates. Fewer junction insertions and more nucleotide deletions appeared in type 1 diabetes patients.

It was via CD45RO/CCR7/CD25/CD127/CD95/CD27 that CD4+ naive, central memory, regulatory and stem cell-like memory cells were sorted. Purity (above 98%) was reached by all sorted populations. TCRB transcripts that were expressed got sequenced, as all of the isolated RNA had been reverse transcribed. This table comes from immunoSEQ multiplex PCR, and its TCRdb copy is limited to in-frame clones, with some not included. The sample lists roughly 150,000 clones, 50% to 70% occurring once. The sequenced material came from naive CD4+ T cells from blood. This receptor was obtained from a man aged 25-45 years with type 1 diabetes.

CDR3 sequence reads: CASSAQTGEYSPLHF. Written as DNA, the CDR3 is TGTGCCAGCAGCGCCCAGACCGGGGAATACTCACCCCTCCACTTT. J is TRBJ1-6 and V is TRBV7-2; D gene unclear. The germline gives CDR1 SGHTA, CDR2 FQGNSA. The CDR3 is 15 residues long. Trimming removed 5 bases from V and 10 bases from J, with 18 bases in between.